This entry lists 24 T cell receptor beta chains sequenced from one sample in a study of CD8 T cells in Susac syndrome. The authors reverse transcribed roughly 0.5 to 1 ug RNA with random hexamers. TCRdb passed the immunoSEQ multiplex PCR reads through MiXCR, listing each CDR3 protein once. The sample yields some 150,000 distinct CDR3 sequences, more than 85% seen once. Sequencing was done on a sample of CD4+ T cells from PBMCs. These receptors all come from a human donor with Susac syndrome.

This clonotype was observed once. The gene calls are TRBV24-1 and TRBJ2-3, with D unclear. The V end lost 1 base, the J end lost 1 base, and 8 bases lay between the germline ends. The CDR3 totals 15 residues. Germline values: CDR1 KGHDR, CDR2 SFDVKD. CDR3 residues: CATSDFGSGTDTQYF. The DNA for the CDR3 is TGTGCCACCAGTGATTTCGGAAGCGGCACAGATACGCAGTATTTT.

This chain connects TRBV6-5 to TRBJ2-4, with D uncertain. The CDR3 sequence is 14 residues long. Germline loops: CDR1 MNHEY, CDR2 SVGAGI. V lost 4 bases and J lost 0, with 7 bases in between. The DNA for the CDR3 is TGTGCCAGCAGTTCCCCCCAAGCCAAAAACATTCAGTACTTC. Translated: CASSSPQAKNIQYF.

This clonotype was counted once. The chain carries TRBV28 and TRBJ2-7; D ambiguous. V was trimmed by 3 bases and J by 6 bases, leaving 6 bases between them. CDR1 is MDHEN and CDR2 is SYDVKM in the germline V gene. The CDR3 spans 11 residues. The CDR3 DNA is TGTGCCAGCAGTTTGAAGTTCGAGCAGTACTTC. Encoded protein: CASSLKFEQYF.

V is TRBV12-3 or TRBV12-4 and J is TRBJ2-1, with 7 positions matching TRBD2. CDR3 length: 14 residues. Germline trimming cut 7 bases from V and 4 bases from J; bases unmatched to any gene: 7. Here the CDR3 reads CASKLAREYNEQFF. The CDR3 DNA is TGTGCCAGCAAACTAGCGCGAGAGTACAATGAGCAGTTCTTC.

The DNA of the CDR3 is TGTGCCTGGACAGCGGGAGTGGTCTATGGCTACACCTTC. Encoded protein: CAWTAGVVYGYTF. The J gene is TRBJ1-2, the V gene TRBV30, with D unclear. The CDR3 has 13 residues. Per germline, CDR1 GTSNPN and CDR2 SVGIG (reference sequence). V was cut by 4 bases and J by 4 bases, with 13 bases left in between.

This chain uses TRBV7-3 with TRBJ2-7; the D is unclear. Trimming shortened V by 1 base and J by 2 bases, and 9 bases separated the two germline ends. Germline-derived CDR1 and CDR2 are SGHTA and FQGTGA. This CDR3 is 14 amino acids long. CDR3 in amino acids: CASSLMSGAYEQYF. The CDR3 DNA reads TGTGCCAGCAGCTTAATGTCCGGTGCCTACGAGCAGTACTTC.

V is TRBV3-1 and J is TRBJ2-5; weak D call: TRBD1 (5 bases). V dropped 4 bases and J dropped 5 bases, with 14 bases sitting between them. This CDR3 is 14 amino acids long. Germline loops: CDR1 LGHDT, CDR2 YNNKEL (reference sequence). The CDR3 DNA sequence: TGTGCCAGCAGCCCGTGGACACTTCGGGAGACCCAGTACTTC. Amino acid sequence: CASSPWTLRETQYF.

This clonotype was counted a few times. This chain links TRBV28 with TRBJ1-2; 7 bases agree with TRBD1. The germline V gene has CDR1 MDHEN and CDR2 SYDVKM. V lost 5 bases to trimming and J lost 4 bases; unmatched junction nucleotides: 4. The CDR3 runs 13 residues. The CDR3 DNA reads TGTGCCAGCAGTCAAGACAGGGCCTATGGCTACACCTTC. Its protein is CASSQDRAYGYTF.

V and J are TRBV7-2 and TRBJ2-1; no reliable D call. Germline loops: CDR1 SGHTA, CDR2 FQGNSA. V was pared by 2 bases and J by 3 bases, with 5 bases between. CDR3 length equals 13 residues. This CDR3 reads CASSLTIYNEQFF. The CDR3, as DNA: TGTGCCAGCAGCTTAACTATCTACAATGAGCAGTTCTTC.

The chain recombines TRBV9 with TRBJ2-6; D gene uncertain. CDR3 length: 15 amino acids. Germline CDR1 reads SGDLS; CDR2 reads YYNGEE. V lost 1 base and J 0 bases, leaving 5 bases between the germline ends. CDR3 sequence reads: CASSVLGSGANVLTF. CDR3 DNA sequence: TGTGCCAGCAGCGTACTGGGCTCTGGGGCCAACGTCCTGACTTTC. The full variable domain, in which reference TRBV9 and TRBJ2-6 provide the parts outside the CDR3, is DSGVTQTPKHLITATGQRVTLRCSPRSGDLSVYWYQQSLDQGLQFLIQYYNGEERAKGNILERFSAQQFPDLHSELNLSSLELGDSALYFCASSVLGSGANVLTFGAGSRLTVL.

This chain joins TRBV9 and TRBJ2-5; 14 positions match TRBD2. The junction had 8 bases not matched to a gene; V was cut back by 0 bases and J by 4 bases. Germline CDR1 is SGDLS and CDR2 is YYNGEE. The CDR3 consists of 18 residues. CDR3 amino acids: CASSVGLAGGKRRETQYF. DNA of the CDR3: TGTGCCAGCAGCGTAGGACTAGCGGGAGGGAAACGAAGAGAGACCCAGTACTTC.

The chain joins TRBV2 to TRBJ1-6; 9 bases align to TRBD1. This CDR3 contains 14 residues. Germline V gene lookup returns CDR1 SNHLY and CDR2 FYNNEI. V was clipped by 6 bases and J by 9 bases; unmatched bases: 6. The CDR3 sequence: CASRYRGQGSPLHF. CDR3 nucleotides: TGTGCCAGCAGGTACAGGGGGCAAGGTTCACCCCTCCACTTT.

The V gene is TRBV5-1, the J gene TRBJ2-1; 7 bases are shared with TRBD1. V shed 0 bases and J 8 bases; nucleotides not matched to a gene: 8. Germline V gene sequence: CDR1 SGHRS, CDR2 YFSETQ. This CDR3 comprises 15 residues. The CDR3 sequence is CASSLDPTGLDEQFF. The CDR3 bases are TGCGCCAGCAGCTTGGACCCGACAGGGTTGGATGAGCAGTTCTTC. Looking up the rest from reference TRBV5-1 and TRBJ2-1 gives the full variable domain: KAGVTQTPRYLIKTRGQQVTLSCSPISGHRSVSWYQQTPGQGLQFLFEYFSETQRNKGNFPGRFSGRQFSNSRSEMNVSTLELGDSALYLCASSLDPTGLDEQFFGPGTRLTVL.

This clonotype was seen a handful of times. The chain employs TRBV5-4 and TRBJ2-1, with D possibly TRBD2 on 6 matching bases. The length of the CDR3 is 15 residues. Germline V gene data show CDR1 as SGHNT and CDR2 as YYREEE (reference sequence). V was trimmed by 0 bases and J by 3 bases, leaving 10 bases between them. The CDR3 DNA reads TGTGCCAGCAGCTTGGCCGGAGGGAACTACAATGAGCAGTTCTTC. As protein: CASSLAGGNYNEQFF.

This chain links TRBV20-1 with TRBJ1-3, with D possibly matching TRBD1 (6 bases). The germline gives CDR1 DFQATT, CDR2 SNEGSKA (reference sequence). CDR3 length equals 16 residues. The V end lost 0 bases, the J end lost 3 bases, and 15 bases lay between the germline ends. CDR3 in amino acids: CSARDHSRGNGNTIYF. The CDR3 nucleotides are TGCAGTGCTAGAGATCACTCCAGGGGAAATGGAAACACCATATATTTT.

This clonotype was found once. The chain uses TRBV29-1 and TRBJ2-4; D call uncertain. CDR1 and CDR2 (germline): SQVTM, ANQGSEA. The CDR3 totals 10 residues. V lost 4 bases and J 8 bases, leaving 6 bases between the germline ends. CDR3 protein: CSVGGDIQYF. The CDR3 DNA follows: TGCAGCGTTGGAGGTGACATTCAGTACTTC.

The chain is built from TRBV6-1 and TRBJ2-1; the match to TRBD2 covers 10 bases. This CDR3 is built from 14 residues. The V segment lost 9 bases and the J segment 7 bases; nucleotides outside the gene matches: 9. Germline V lookup: CDR1 MNHNS, CDR2 SASEGT. CDR3 DNA sequence: TGTGCCAGTCAAAGCGGGGGGGCCCAAAATGAGCAGTTCTTC. Translation gives CASQSGGAQNEQFF.

The chain couples TRBV20-1 to TRBJ1-2; D unresolved. V was clipped by 5 bases and J by 6 bases, with 7 bases between them. This CDR3 is built from 10 residues. Germline values: CDR1 DFQATT, CDR2 SNEGSKA (reference sequence). DNA for the CDR3: TGCAGTGCTCAGGAAAATGGCTACACCTTC. This encodes CSAQENGYTF.

J is TRBJ1-1 and V is TRBV9; unclear D gene. The germline V and J ends were trimmed by 0 bases and 0 bases, with 15 bases remaining between them. CDR1 and CDR2 (germline): SGDLS, YYNGEE. The CDR3 consists of 17 residues. DNA for the CDR3: TGTGCCAGCAGCGTAGGGGTCGGACTAGGAATGAACACTGAAGCTTTCTTT. It codes for CASSVGVGLGMNTEAFF.

This clonotype was observed once. V gene TRBV20-1 combines with J gene TRBJ1-5; 8 nucleotides match TRBD1. The length of the CDR3 is 13 residues. Trimming at V came to 6 bases and at J to 6 bases, leaving 7 bases not matched to a gene. Germline V CDR1 and CDR2: DFQATT, SNEGSKA (reference sequence). The CDR3 region has the DNA TGCAGTGCGTATCAGGGGGCTGGTCAGCCCCAGCATTTT. This gives the protein CSAYQGAGQPQHF.

The CDR3 bases are TGTGCCACCAGCAGAGATCGGGCAGCCAGCTACGAGCAGTACTTC. The encoded protein is CATSRDRAASYEQYF. The chain carries TRBV15 and TRBJ2-7; D is ambiguous. Trimming left V 0 bases short and J 3 bases short, with 12 bases between. The CDR3 covers 15 residues. Per germline, CDR1 LNHNV and CDR2 YYDKDF (reference sequence).

This sequence joins TRBV20-1 and TRBJ2-7; 9 nucleotides align to TRBD2. V was pared by 1 base and J by 2 bases, with 6 bases of the junction left unmatched. The CDR3 covers 15 residues. In germline, CDR1 is DFQATT, CDR2 SNEGSKA (reference sequence). Written as DNA, the CDR3 is TGCAGTGCTAGAGTAAGGCTAGCGGGGCCCTACGAGCAGTACTTC. Translating it yields CSARVRLAGPYEQYF.

The CDR3 loop is CSARKDVSGSDQPQHF. The CDR3 DNA sequence: TGCAGTGCTAGAAAGGACGTTTCTGGGAGCGATCAGCCCCAGCATTTT. This rearrangement joins TRBV20-1 to TRBJ1-5; no firm D call. Germline assignment: CDR1 DFQATT and CDR2 SNEGSKA (reference sequence). The CDR3 is 16 residues long. V lost 2 bases, J lost 5 bases, and 19 bases lay in between.

This chain uses TRBV6-6 with TRBJ2-1; D is perhaps TRBD2 (7 bases). Germline-derived CDR1 and CDR2 are MNHNY and SVGAGI (reference sequence). The ends were cut back, 7 bases at V and 6 bases at J, with 13 bases in the middle. The CDR3 covers 13 residues. CDR3 nucleotide sequence: TGTGCCAGCAACCCGGGGGGCCCCAATGAGCAGTTCTTC. Amino acid sequence: CASNPGGPNEQFF.